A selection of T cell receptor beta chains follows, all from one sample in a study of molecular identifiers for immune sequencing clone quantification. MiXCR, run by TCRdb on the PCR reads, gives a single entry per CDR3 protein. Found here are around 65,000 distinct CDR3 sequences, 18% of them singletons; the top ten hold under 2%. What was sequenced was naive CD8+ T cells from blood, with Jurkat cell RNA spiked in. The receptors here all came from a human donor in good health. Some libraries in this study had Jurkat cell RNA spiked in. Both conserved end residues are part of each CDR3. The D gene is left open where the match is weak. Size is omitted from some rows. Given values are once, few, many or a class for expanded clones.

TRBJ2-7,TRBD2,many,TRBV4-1,TGCGCCAGCAGCCAAACAGTTAGCGGGGAAACCTACGAGCAGTACTTC,CASSQTVSGETYEQYF
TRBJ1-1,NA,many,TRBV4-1,TGCGCCAGCAGCCATTTGGAGGGGCCGAACGAAGCTTTCTTT,CASSHLEGPNEAFF
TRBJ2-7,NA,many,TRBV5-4,TGTGCCAGCAGCCCCTCGGGATACGAGCAGTACTTC,CASSPSGYEQYF
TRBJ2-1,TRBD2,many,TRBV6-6,TGTGCCAGCAGCGGACTAGCGGGAGGAGTTGAGCAGTTCTTC,CASSGLAGGVEQFF
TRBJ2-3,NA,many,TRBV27,TGTGCCAGCAGAACGGTCATCACAGATACGCAGTATTTT,CASRTVITDTQYF
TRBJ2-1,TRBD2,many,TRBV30,TGTGCCTGGAGTTATTCAACGGGAGGGTCCTACAATGAGCAGTTCTTC,CAWSYSTGGSYNEQFF
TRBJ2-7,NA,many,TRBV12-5,TGTGCTAGTGGTTTGGAACCCCGTTGGGGGAGCTCCTACGAGCAGTACTTC,CASGLEPRWGSSYEQYF
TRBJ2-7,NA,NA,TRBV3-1,TGTGTCAGCAGTCCATGGTCAGGAGGCTACGAGCAGTACTTC,CVSSPWSGGYEQYF
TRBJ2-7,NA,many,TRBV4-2,TGTGCCAGCAGCCCGCGGCGGGGACCCTACGAGCAGTACTTC,CASSPRRGPYEQYF
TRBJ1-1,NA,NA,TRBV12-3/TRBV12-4,TGTGCCAGCAGGGGGCTAGGGCTTGGCACTGAAGCTTTCTTT,CASRGLGLGTEAFF
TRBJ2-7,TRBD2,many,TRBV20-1,TGCAGTGCTAAGGGACTAGCGGGAGAATGGGAGCAGTACTTC,CSAKGLAGEWEQYF
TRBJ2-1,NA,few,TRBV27,TGTGCCAGCAGTGTAAGAGCGGGACATTTTTACGGTGAGCAGTTCTTC,CASSVRAGHFYGEQFF
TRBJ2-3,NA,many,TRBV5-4,TGTGCCAGCACCAACTTCCAGGGTAGCACAGATACGCAGTATTTT,CASTNFQGSTDTQYF
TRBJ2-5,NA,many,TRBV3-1,TGTGCCAGCAGCCAAGTCAGGGGGGAGAGATGGGAGACCCAGTACTTC,CASSQVRGERWETQYF